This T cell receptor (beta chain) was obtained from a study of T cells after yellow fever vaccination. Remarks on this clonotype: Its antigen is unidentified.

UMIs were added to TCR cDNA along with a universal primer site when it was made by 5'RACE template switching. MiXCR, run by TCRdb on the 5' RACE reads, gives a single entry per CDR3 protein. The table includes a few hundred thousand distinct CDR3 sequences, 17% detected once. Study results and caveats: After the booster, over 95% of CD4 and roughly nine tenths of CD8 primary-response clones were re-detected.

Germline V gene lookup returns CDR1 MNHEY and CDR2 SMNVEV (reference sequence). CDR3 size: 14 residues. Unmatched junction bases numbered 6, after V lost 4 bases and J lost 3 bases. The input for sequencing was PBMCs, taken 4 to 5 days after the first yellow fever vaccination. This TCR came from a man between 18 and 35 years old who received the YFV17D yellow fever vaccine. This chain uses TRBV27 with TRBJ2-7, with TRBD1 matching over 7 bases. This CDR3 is CASSSYRGNYEQYV. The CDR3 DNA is TGTGCCAGCAGTTCCTACAGGGGAAACTACGAGCAGTACGTC.